This is a list of T cell receptor beta chains from one sample in a study of T cells in Graves' hyperthyroidism and ophthalmopathy. From the multiplex PCR reads, TCRdb called clonotypes with MiXCR, one entry per CDR3 protein. Of 500,000 or so distinct CDR3 sequences detected, roughly 18% appear once; the ten largest clones hold around 17%. The sample comprised blood. These receptors were obtained from a woman aged 18-30 years with Graves' ophthalmopathy. Both conserved end residues are part of each CDR3. Fields, in order: J gene, clone size, D gene, V gene, CDR3 DNA, CDR3 protein. D genes are given only for firm matches. Where a row states a size, it is once, few, many or the class of an expanded clone; other rows omit it.

>TRBJ1-5|many|-|TRBV24-1
TGTGCCACCAGTGGTGGGGATCATCAGCCCCAGCATTTT
CATSGGDHQPQHF
>TRBJ2-3|many|-|TRBV11-2
TGTGCCAGCAGCCCGAACCTATTGGATCGATCTTGGGATACGCAGTATTTT
CASSPNLLDRSWDTQYF
>TRBJ2-3|many|-|TRBV30
TGTGCCTGTAGTGCGGGACGAGGCACAGATACGCAGTATTTT
CACSAGRGTDTQYF
>TRBJ1-4|few|-|TRBV28
TGTGCCAGCAGTTTAGGACGGGGGACGGATAATGAAAAACTGTTTTTT
CASSLGRGTDNEKLFF
>TRBJ2-7|few|-|TRBV7-9
TGTGCCAGCAGCTTAGGGGTTCCGATACGAAGCTCCTACGAGCAGTACTTC
CASSLGVPIRSSYEQYF
>TRBJ2-3|-|TRBD2|TRBV5-6
TGTGCCAGCAGCCACCCCACAGCGGGGAGCACAGATACGCAGTATTTT
CASSHPTAGSTDTQYF
>TRBJ1-5|few|-|TRBV4-2
TGTGCCAGCAGCCAAGAGGGCGGGGTCCATCAGCCCCAGCATTTT
CASSQEGGVHQPQHF
>TRBJ2-7|-|TRBD1|TRBV5-8
TGTGCCAGCAGGTACCCGACAGGGGGAACCTACGAGCAGTACTTC
CASRYPTGGTYEQYF
>TRBJ1-4|few|-|TRBV6-1
TGTGCCAGCAGTCCTCAGGGTCTGGACGAAAAACTGTTTTTT
CASSPQGLDEKLFF
>TRBJ1-2|-|-|TRBV27
TGTGCCAGCAGTTACGGGACCGGTCCTAACTATGGCTACACCTTC
CASSYGTGPNYGYTF
>TRBJ2-7|many|TRBD2|TRBV20-1
TGCAGTGGACGGGCTAGCGGGACTAACGAGCAGTACTTC
CSGRASGTNEQYF
>TRBJ1-5|-|-|TRBV20-1
TGCAGTGCTAGAGGTCCCAGGGCCTTAGTTAATCAGCCCCAGCATTTT
CSARGPRALVNQPQHF
>TRBJ1-5|many|-|TRBV30
TGTGCCTGGAGGAAGGGGGGACAAGCGGATCAGCCCCAGCATTTT
CAWRKGGQADQPQHF
>TRBJ2-7|many|-|TRBV5-1
TGCGCCAGCAGCTTACCCTACGAGCAGTACTTC
CASSLPYEQYF
>TRBJ1-1|many|-|TRBV6-1
TGTGCCAGCCTTAGGATGAACACTGAAGCTTTCTTT
CASLRMNTEAFF
>TRBJ2-5|-|TRBD2|TRBV5-8
TGTGCCAGCAGCCCCCGAATGGCGGGGGGGCAAGAGACCCAGTACTTC
CASSPRMAGGQETQYF
>TRBJ2-1|many|TRBD2|TRBV9
TGTGCCAGCAGCGTAGGTTGGCTAGCGGGCTACAATGAGCAGTTCTTC
CASSVGWLAGYNEQFF
>TRBJ2-1|many|TRBD2|TRBV27
TGTGCCAGCAGAGGGCGGGAGCTTCGCAATGAGCAGTTCTTC
CASRGRELRNEQFF
>TRBJ2-4|-|TRBD1|TRBV7-6
TGTGCCAGCAGCTCAAGACAGGGTTCCAAAAACATTCAGTACTTC
CASSSRQGSKNIQYF
>TRBJ1-1|many|TRBD1|TRBV27
TGTGCCAGCAGTCAGGGGGGTTACATGAACACTGAAGCTTTCTTT
CASSQGGYMNTEAFF
>TRBJ2-7|-|TRBD1|TRBV3-1
TGTGCCAGCAGTGGATACAGGGGGTACTCCTACGAGCAGTACTTC
CASSGYRGYSYEQYF
>TRBJ1-1|-|-|TRBV19
TGTGCCAGTAGTATAGCGGGAATGGGGGGTGAAGCTTTCTTT
CASSIAGMGGEAFF
>TRBJ1-5|few|-|TRBV5-8
TGTGCCAGCAGCTTGGAAGGGAATAGCAATCAGCCCCAGCATTTT
CASSLEGNSNQPQHF
>TRBJ2-7|-|TRBD1|TRBV28
TGTGCCAGCAACAGACAGGGTATAGTCTACGAGCAGTACTTC
CASNRQGIVYEQYF
>TRBJ2-7|many|TRBD2|TRBV5-1
TGCGCCAGCAGCCCAGGTCGGACTAGCGGTACCTACGAGCAGTACTTC
CASSPGRTSGTYEQYF
>TRBJ1-1|many|TRBD1|TRBV30
TGTGCCTGGAGTACCTCGGGACAGGGGCTGAACACTGAAGCTTTCTTT
CAWSTSGQGLNTEAFF
>TRBJ1-1|many|-|TRBV3-1
TGTGCCAGCAGTTCTGACGGCCGGAACACTGAAGCTTTCTTT
CASSSDGRNTEAFF
>TRBJ2-1|many|TRBD1|TRBV6-1
TGTGCCAGCAGTGAATGGGGGACAGGGGGGCTTGAGCAGTTCTTC
CASSEWGTGGLEQFF
>TRBJ2-7|few|-|TRBV6-4
TGTGCCAAAATTCCTAGCGTTGAGCAGTACTTC
CAKIPSVEQYF
>TRBJ1-2|few|-|TRBV5-1
TGCGCCAGCAGCTTGGACGGGATGGGGGGCTACACCTTC
CASSLDGMGGYTF
>TRBJ2-6|-|-|TRBV7-2
TGTGCCAGCACCATGTACTCTGGGGCCAACGTCCTGACTTTC
CASTMYSGANVLTF
>TRBJ2-3|few|-|TRBV4-1
TGCGCCAGCAGCCAACCCCGGGACTTTGATGATACGCAGTATTTT
CASSQPRDFDDTQYF
>TRBJ1-2|many|-|TRBV2
TGTGCCAGCAGTGGGGACACAGCCTCTTATGGCTACACCTTC
CASSGDTASYGYTF
>TRBJ1-3|once|TRBD1|TRBV28
TGTGCCAGCACCCCGACTGCCTGGACAGGGGACGGAAACACCATATATTTT
CASTPTAWTGDGNTIYF
>TRBJ2-3|few|-|TRBV27
TGTGCCAGCAGTGTGGCGGGAATAGGTACAGATACGCAGTATTTT
CASSVAGIGTDTQYF
>TRBJ1-6|-|-|TRBV6-1
TGTGCCAGCAGCCTACATAGCTCCTATAATTCACCCCTCCACTTT
CASSLHSSYNSPLHF
>TRBJ2-1|-|-|TRBV20-1
TGCTGTGCTAGGTTTGATGAGCAGTTCTTC
CCARFDEQFF
>TRBJ2-7|-|-|TRBV19
TGTGCCAGTAGGACCAGGGACTTCTCCTCCTACGAGCAGTACTTC
CASRTRDFSSYEQYF
>TRBJ1-1|-|-|TRBV5-6
TGTGCCAGCACCAAGGAGATGAGGAACACTGAAGCTTTCTTT
CASTKEMRNTEAFF
>TRBJ2-3|many|TRBD1|TRBV6-2/TRBV6-3
TGTGCCAGCAGTGCCCCGGGACAGGGGGCAACAGATACGCAGTATTTT
CASSAPGQGATDTQYF
>TRBJ2-7|many|-|TRBV3-1
TGTGCCAGCAGCCAAGATTACGGAGGTCCCTACGAGCAGTACTTC
CASSQDYGGPYEQYF
>TRBJ1-1|many|-|TRBV7-8
TGTGCCAGCAGCTTAGCTGGAATCGAGGGGTTTGGATACACTGAAGCTTTCTTT
CASSLAGIEGFGYTEAFF
>TRBJ1-2|many|-|TRBV6-1
TGTGCCAGCGCTAGGGAAACGAACTATGGCTACACCTTC
CASARETNYGYTF
>TRBJ2-2|many|-|TRBV28
TGTGCCAGCACTAGTAGCAACACCGGGGAGCTGTTTTTT
CASTSSNTGELFF
>TRBJ2-7|-|-|TRBV12-3/TRBV12-4
TGTGCCAGCAGTTTAGCCCGTGGAGCTAACGAGCAGTACTTC
CASSLARGANEQYF
>TRBJ1-1|many|-|TRBV27
TGTGCCAGCAGCGGCCTGGGGACTGAAGCTTTCTTT
CASSGLGTEAFF
>TRBJ1-1|many|-|TRBV28
TGTGCCAGCTTCAGGAACACTGAAGCTTTCTTT
CASFRNTEAFF
>TRBJ2-7|few|TRBD1|TRBV6-2/TRBV6-3
TGTGCCAGCAGACTCCGACAGGGCGACTACGAGCAGTACTTC
CASRLRQGDYEQYF
>TRBJ1-2|-|-|TRBV27
TGTGCCAGCAGTTTCGAGTGGAGTGGCTACACCTTC
CASSFEWSGYTF
>TRBJ1-1|many|-|TRBV13
TGTGCCAGCAATAACGTGGGGGAGAACACTGAAGCTTTCTTT
CASNNVGENTEAFF
>TRBJ2-3|many|TRBD2|TRBV27
TGTGCCAGCAGTTTACTTCCGGGACTAGCGCAAGATACGCAGTATTTT
CASSLLPGLAQDTQYF
>TRBJ1-1|-|-|TRBV6-6
TGTGCCAGCAGTTACTCTGGGGGGGCAGCCACTGAAGCTTTCTTT
CASSYSGGAATEAFF
>TRBJ2-2|few|-|TRBV7-2
TGTGCCAGCAGCTTCTTTTTGAGGGCCGGGGAGCTGTTTTTT
CASSFFLRAGELFF
>TRBJ2-5|many|-|TRBV7-3
TGTGCCAGCAGTCGGGGTGCAGAAGAGACCCAGTACTTC
CASSRGAEETQYF
>TRBJ1-2|-|-|TRBV2
TGTGCCAGCAGTGGGCAAACAGGCATAACTAACTATGGCTACACCTTC
CASSGQTGITNYGYTF